This T cell receptor (beta chain) was obtained from a study of T cells in Graves' hyperthyroidism and ophthalmopathy. Study-wide results and caveats: By a 13 V-J model, ophthalmopathy was set apart from stable hyperthyroidism. Median prediction lead before ophthalmopathy onset was 6.5 to 7 months with the model.

RNA transcripts served as the template for amplifying TCR beta CDR3 regions. The TCR CDR3 first-round RT-PCR relied on the HTBI primer set. TCRdb redid the calling of the multiplex PCR reads with MiXCR, one entry per CDR3 protein. Among about 400,000 distinct CDR3 sequences listed, more than 13% were seen once. Each diagnosis was grounded in clinical symptoms, serum thyroxine and TRAb, thyroid ultrasound, and orbital computed tomography. Extraction of PBMCs used 8.5 to 10 ml of fresh peripheral blood. Germline CDR1 is SGHVS and CDR2 is FQNEAQ. The CDR3 is made up of 15 amino acids. V lost 5 bases to trimming and J lost 0 bases, with 13 bases between them. Many counts were recorded for this clonotype. Its antigen remains unidentified.

This TCR was recovered from a man aged 50 or older with Graves' ophthalmopathy. The chain carries TRBV7-8 and TRBJ1-1; D may be TRBD1 (6 bases). The sample consisted of blood. CDR3: CASSRGGTMNTEAFF. CDR3 nucleotides: TGTGCCAGCAGCCGCGGTGGGACAATGAACACTGAAGCTTTCTTT.